What follows are 20 T cell receptor beta chains derived from one specimen sequenced in a study of blood T cell repertoires in COVID-19. The repertoire was sequenced with immunoSEQ multiplex PCR; TCRdb's copy has only in-frame clones and lacks some. Of tens of thousands of clones listed, about nine tenths are singletons. The sample comprised peripheral blood. The source is an older man with active or convalescent COVID-19.

J is TRBJ1-2 and V is TRBV6-5; 7 nucleotides match TRBD1. The germline V gene has CDR1 MNHEY and CDR2 SVGAGI. This CDR3 is 15 amino acids long. The V and J ends lost 5 bases and 8 bases, in that order; junction bases with no gene match: 14. Here the CDR3 DNA reads TGTGCCAGCAGTCCGACTAAAGACAGGGCCGGGGGCTACACCTTC. Its translation is CASSPTKDRAGGYTF.

V and J are TRBV18 and TRBJ2-5; a possible D gene is TRBD2 (5 bases). This CDR3 has 15 amino acids. Germline-derived CDR1 and CDR2 are KGHSH and LQKENI. V was pared by 3 bases and J by 5 bases, with 16 bases between. The chain's CDR3 is CASSPREGVVETQYF. The CDR3 nucleotides are TGTGCCAGCTCACCGAGAGAGGGAGTGGTGGAGACCCAGTACTTC.

J is TRBJ1-5 and V is TRBV7-2; TRBD1 might be the D (5 bases). This CDR3 is built from 15 residues. From germline, CDR1 is SGHTA and CDR2 FQGNSA. With 1 base removed from V and 4 bases from J, the gap between germline ends came to 11 bases. Here the CDR3 DNA reads TGTGCCAGCAGCTTAGTTTGGCAGGGAAATCAGCCCCAGCATTTT. Its protein is CASSLVWQGNQPQHF.

The chain links TRBV11-2 to TRBJ2-5, with 14 positions matching TRBD2. This CDR3 comprises 16 residues. The V gene's germline CDR1 is SGHAT and CDR2 FQNNGV. Losses at the gene ends were 5 bases for V and 5 bases for J; bases not matched to a gene: 7. The CDR3 reads CASSPRLAGGGETQYF. CDR3 DNA sequence: TGTGCCAGCAGCCCCCGACTAGCGGGAGGGGGGGAGACCCAGTACTTC.

The genes are TRBV7-2 and TRBJ2-7; 8 nucleotides line up with TRBD1. The V and J ends lost 1 base and 3 bases, in that order; junction bases with no gene match: 5. The CDR3 has 15 residues. Germline CDR1 and CDR2: SGHTA and FQGNSA. The CDR3 DNA reads TGTGCCAGCAGCTTAGTGACAGGGGCCTTCTACGAGCAGTACTTC. Residues: CASSLVTGAFYEQYF. The complete variable domain, with remaining parts taken from reference TRBV7-2 and TRBJ2-7, reads GAGVSQSPSNKVTEKGKDVELRCDPISGHTALYWYRQSLGQGLEFLIYFQGNSAPDKSGLPSDRFSAERTGGSVSTLTIQRTQQEDSAVYLCASSLVTGAFYEQYFGPGTRLTVT.

The V call is TRBV28, the J call TRBJ2-7; 12 nucleotides match TRBD1. V gave up 2 bases and J gave up 7 bases; unmatched junction bases: 9. The germline V gene encodes CDR1 MDHEN and CDR2 SYDVKM. This CDR3 contains 16 residues. The CDR3 nucleotides read TGTGCCAGCAGTTTAATAAGGGGACAGGGGGCGAGAGAGCAGTACTTC. Translating it yields CASSLIRGQGAREQYF. Full variable domain (rest looked up from reference TRBV28 and TRBJ2-7): DVKVTQSSRYLVKRTGEKVFLECVQDMDHENMFWYRQDPGLGLRLIYFSYDVKMKEKGDIPEGYSVSREKKERFSLILESASTNQTSMYLCASSLIRGQGAREQYFGPGTRLTVT.

The chain joins TRBV27 to TRBJ2-1; 14 bases align to TRBD2. This CDR3 contains 21 residues. Germline loops: CDR1 MNHEY, CDR2 SMNVEV (reference sequence). V lost 5 bases to trimming and J lost 0 bases; unmatched junction nucleotides: 15. In DNA, the CDR3 is TGTGCCAGCAGTCCGCTTCCCGGGACTAGCGGGGGCAAAAGCTCCTACAATGAGCAGTTCTTC. This encodes CASSPLPGTSGGKSSYNEQFF.

This chain uses TRBV7-2 with TRBJ2-5; 9 bases align to TRBD2. The V and J ends lost 8 bases and 5 bases, in that order; junction bases with no gene match: 21. This CDR3 region has 18 residues. Looked up from germline, CDR1 is SGHTA and CDR2 is FQGNSA. As DNA, the CDR3 is TGTGCCAGCTCACACCGCAAGGCGGGGGGGCCTCTGGTTGAGACCCAGTACTTC. Its protein product is CASSHRKAGGPLVETQYF.

This chain joins TRBV6-5 and TRBJ1-2, with D perhaps matching TRBD1 (6 bases). The CDR3 totals 12 residues. Trimming removed 5 bases at V and 7 bases at J, with 11 bases between. The germline V gene has CDR1 MNHEY and CDR2 SVGAGI. The CDR3 loop reads CASSPGASGYTF. The CDR3 nucleotides read TGTGCCAGCAGTCCAGGGGCGAGTGGCTACACCTTC.

The rearrangement uses TRBV30 and TRBJ2-1; TRBD2 agrees at 8 bases. The CDR3 loop spans 19 amino acids. Germline-derived CDR1 and CDR2 are GTSNPN and SVGIG (reference sequence). V was clipped by 2 bases and J by 0 bases; unmatched bases: 15. The CDR3 loop reads CAWSRRTGQRGSSYNEQFF. In DNA, the CDR3 is TGTGCCTGGAGTAGAAGGACTGGGCAGCGGGGGAGCTCCTACAATGAGCAGTTCTTC.

V usage is TRBV15 and J usage is TRBJ1-5; the D is unclear. There are 14 residues in the CDR3. Trimming removed 0 bases at V and 7 bases at J, with 10 bases between. CDR1 LNHNV and CDR2 YYDKDF come from the germline V gene (reference sequence). This chain's CDR3 is CATSRDGLKQPQHF. CDR3 nucleotide sequence: TGTGCCACCAGCAGAGATGGACTAAAACAGCCCCAGCATTTT.

CDR3 sequence: CASLTGTVFYNSPLHF. Written as DNA, the CDR3 is TGTGCCAGCTTAACAGGGACGGTTTTCTATAATTCACCCCTCCACTTT. This chain links TRBV5-8 with TRBJ1-6; TRBD1 might be the D (6 bases). The CDR3 runs 16 residues. Trimming removed 7 bases from V and 3 bases from J, with 17 bases in between. Germline CDR1 SGHTS, CDR2 YDEGEE.

The genes are TRBV7-6 and TRBJ2-2; 8 bases match TRBD2. With 1 base clipped from V and 1 base from J, the junction kept 2 bases outside the gene matches. The V gene's germline CDR1 is SGHVS and CDR2 FNYEAQ. The CDR3 sequence is 16 residues long. For the CDR3, the DNA is TGTGCCAGCAGCTTAGGCGGGGGGCAGAACACCGGGGAGCTGTTTTTT. Its translation: CASSLGGGQNTGELFF.

V is TRBV27 and J is TRBJ2-7; 11 bases are shared with TRBD2. Germline-derived CDR1 and CDR2 are MNHEY and SMNVEV (reference sequence). The CDR3 is 16 amino acids. V dropped 3 bases and J dropped 3; count of bases not matched to a gene: 7. The CDR3 is CASSFGLAGKSYEQYF. CDR3 sequence (DNA): TGTGCCAGCAGTTTTGGACTAGCGGGCAAAAGCTACGAGCAGTACTTC.

This chain uses TRBV9 with TRBJ1-6; tentatively, D is TRBD1 (6 bases). The V gene lost 4 bases and the J gene lost 6 bases, with 8 bases spanning the gap. Germline V lookup: CDR1 SGDLS, CDR2 YYNGEE. CDR3 size: 13 residues. The CDR3 spells CASSLRGNSPLHF. The CDR3 nucleotides are TGTGCCAGCAGCCTCAGGGGTAATTCACCCCTCCACTTT.

This chain links TRBV6-1 with TRBJ1-6; D ambiguous. Germline-derived CDR1 and CDR2 are MNHNS and SASEGT. This CDR3 is 14 amino acids long. Trimming removed 2 bases at V and 16 bases at J, with 18 bases between. CDR3 bases: TGTGCCAGCAGTGAAATTCCGAGTGGAGTGACTCTCCACTTT. It is translated as CASSEIPSGVTLHF.

This clone was recorded only once. The chain uses TRBV7-9 and TRBJ2-7; no definite D call. Trimming took off 5 bases at V and 5 bases at J, with 7 bases between the two ends. The CDR3 is made up of 11 amino acids. Per the germline V gene, CDR1 is SEHNR and CDR2 is FQNEAQ (reference sequence). CDR3 sequence: CASSPLDEQYF. The CDR3 nucleotides are TGTGCCAGCAGCCCCTTAGACGAGCAGTACTTC.

The V gene is TRBV3-1 (or the pseudogene TRBV3-2), the J gene TRBJ2-3; no reliable D call. The CDR3 runs 17 residues. Germline V gene sequence: CDR1 LGHDT, CDR2 YNNKEL (reference sequence). V lost 0 bases to trimming and J lost 5 bases, with 18 bases between them. The CDR3 loop is CASSQDLMRIRGDTQYF. In DNA, the CDR3 is TGTGCCAGCAGCCAAGATTTAATGAGAATTCGCGGAGATACGCAGTATTTT.

The rearrangement uses TRBV11-2 and TRBJ2-2, with TRBD2 as a possible D gene (6 bases). The CDR3 is made up of 15 amino acids. Trimming took off 1 base at V and 0 bases at J, with 6 bases between the two ends. From germline, CDR1 is SGHAT and CDR2 FQNNGV. This CDR3 reads CASSLGLANTGELFF. DNA for the CDR3: TGTGCCAGCAGCTTAGGACTAGCGAACACCGGGGAGCTGTTTTTT.

This chain connects TRBV30 to TRBJ1-2; D is ambiguous. Germline CDR1 GTSNPN, CDR2 SVGIG (reference sequence). The ends were cut back, 3 bases at V and 2 bases at J, with 7 bases in the middle. The CDR3 is made up of 12 amino acids. For the CDR3, the DNA is TGTGCCTGGAGCCGAGGGAACTATGGCTACACCTTC. It translates to CAWSRGNYGYTF. Together with reference TRBV30 and TRBJ1-2, the CDR3 gives the full variable domain: SQTIHQWPATLVQPVGSPLSLECTVEGTSNPNLYWYRQAAGRGLQLLFYSVGIGQISSEVPQNLSASRPQDRQFILSSKKLLLSDSGFYLCAWSRGNYGYTFGSGTRLTVV.